A selection of T cell receptor beta chains follows, all from one sample in a study of T cell responses to AZD1222 COVID-19 vaccine. Produced via immunoSEQ multiplex PCR; TCRdb's table is partial and in-frame only. The sample includes 150,000 or so clones, 90% to 95% of them seen just once. This specimen was peripheral blood, taken on day 0 of AZD1222 vaccination. The receptor source for this set is an adult in good health. CDR3s include the opening cysteine and the closing phenylalanine or tryptophan. Fields, in order: V gene, D gene, J gene, clone size, CDR3 protein, CDR3 DNA. The D gene is left open where the match is weak. Clone size, where shown, is once, few, many, or a class for clones that have expanded.

v_call: TRBV5-5
d_call: NA
j_call: TRBJ1-1
clone_size: NA
cdr3_aa: CASTLGGLGTEAFF
cdr3_nt: TGTGCCAGCACACTCGGGGGTTTGGGCACTGAAGCTTTCTTT

v_call: TRBV10-3
d_call: NA
j_call: TRBJ2-3
clone_size: NA
cdr3_aa: CAISRLTSTDTQYF
cdr3_nt: TGTGCCATCAGTCGCCTAACTAGCACAGATACGCAGTATTTT

v_call: TRBV19
d_call: NA
j_call: TRBJ1-4
clone_size: NA
cdr3_aa: CASSTLYRVDEKLFF
cdr3_nt: TGTGCCAGTAGCACACTATACAGGGTTGATGAAAAACTGTTTTTT

v_call: TRBV30
d_call: NA
j_call: TRBJ2-3
clone_size: NA
cdr3_aa: CAWRIRSAATRDTQYF
cdr3_nt: TGTGCCTGGAGAATCCGATCAGCGGCGACCAGGGATACGCAGTATTTT

v_call: TRBV7-9
d_call: NA
j_call: TRBJ1-1
clone_size: NA
cdr3_aa: CASSLRGMGTEAFF
cdr3_nt: TGTGCCAGCAGCTTGAGAGGGATGGGCACTGAAGCTTTCTTT

v_call: TRBV25-1
d_call: NA
j_call: TRBJ2-3
clone_size: NA
cdr3_aa: CASSEYQFSTDTQYF
cdr3_nt: TGTGCCAGCAGTGAATATCAGTTTAGCACAGATACGCAGTATTTT

v_call: TRBV4-3
d_call: NA
j_call: TRBJ2-2
clone_size: once
cdr3_aa: CASSQEVGRITGELFF
cdr3_nt: TGCGCCAGCAGCCAAGAGGTGGGGCGCATCACCGGGGAGCTGTTTTTT

v_call: TRBV7-8
d_call: NA
j_call: TRBJ1-2
clone_size: NA
cdr3_aa: CASSPAGPNYGYTF
cdr3_nt: TGTGCCAGCAGCCCAGCAGGGCCCAACTATGGCTACACCTTC

v_call: TRBV28
d_call: NA
j_call: TRBJ2-3
clone_size: NA
cdr3_aa: CASSLKGGTQYF
cdr3_nt: TGTGCCAGCAGTCTCAAAGGGGGGACGCAGTATTTT

v_call: TRBV5-1
d_call: NA
j_call: TRBJ1-1
clone_size: NA
cdr3_aa: CASSLDTPLNTEAFF
cdr3_nt: TGCGCCAGCAGCTTGGATACACCTTTGAACACTGAAGCTTTCTTT

v_call: TRBV27
d_call: TRBD1
j_call: TRBJ2-2
clone_size: NA
cdr3_aa: CASTLSAGTGSGELFF
cdr3_nt: TGTGCCAGCACCCTCTCTGCCGGGACAGGGTCGGGGGAGCTGTTTTTT

v_call: TRBV7-9
d_call: TRBD1
j_call: TRBJ2-7
clone_size: NA
cdr3_aa: CASSPGQGYEQYF
cdr3_nt: TGTGCCAGCAGCCCGGGACAGGGCTACGAGCAGTACTTC

v_call: TRBV11-2
d_call: TRBD2
j_call: TRBJ2-1
clone_size: NA
cdr3_aa: CASSLDGLVYEQFF
cdr3_nt: TGTGCCAGCAGCTTAGACGGACTAGTCTATGAGCAGTTCTTC

v_call: TRBV7-3
d_call: NA
j_call: TRBJ2-1
clone_size: NA
cdr3_aa: CASSLIGRPGEQFF
cdr3_nt: TGTGCCAGCAGCTTAATAGGGAGACCGGGTGAGCAGTTCTTC

v_call: TRBV18
d_call: TRBD2
j_call: TRBJ2-3
clone_size: NA
cdr3_aa: CASSPPRLAGSTDTQYF
cdr3_nt: TGTGCCAGCTCACCACCTAGACTAGCGGGAAGCACAGATACGCAGTATTTT

v_call: TRBV6-1
d_call: NA
j_call: TRBJ1-3
clone_size: few
cdr3_aa: CASSEVGQTISGNTIYF
cdr3_nt: TGTGCCAGCAGTGAAGTGGGGCAGACAATCTCTGGAAACACCATATATTTT

v_call: TRBV5-6
d_call: TRBD1
j_call: TRBJ1-1
clone_size: NA
cdr3_aa: CASSPGGRRAEAFF
cdr3_nt: TGTGCCAGCAGCCCAGGGGGGAGAAGGGCTGAAGCTTTCTTT

v_call: TRBV7-9
d_call: NA
j_call: TRBJ2-1
clone_size: once
cdr3_aa: CASSFLSLRGALYNEQFF
cdr3_nt: TGTGCCAGCAGCTTCCTTTCCTTGAGGGGAGCTCTCTACAATGAGCAGTTCTTC

v_call: TRBV20-1
d_call: TRBD1
j_call: TRBJ2-1
clone_size: NA
cdr3_aa: CRPTGGNEQFF
cdr3_nt: TGCAGGCCGACAGGGGGCAATGAGCAGTTCTTC

v_call: TRBV9
d_call: TRBD2
j_call: TRBJ2-3
clone_size: NA
cdr3_aa: CASTRGRASDTQYF
cdr3_nt: TGTGCCAGCACACGCGGGAGGGCCTCAGATACGCAGTATTTT

v_call: TRBV11-2
d_call: NA
j_call: TRBJ1-2
clone_size: NA
cdr3_aa: CASSSIPRGAGRYGYTF
cdr3_nt: TGTGCCAGCAGCTCCATCCCCCGGGGGGCCGGCCGCTATGGCTACACCTTC

v_call: TRBV7-3
d_call: TRBD2
j_call: TRBJ2-1
clone_size: NA
cdr3_aa: CASSLKPRAGGGNEQFF
cdr3_nt: TGTGCCAGCAGCTTAAAACCCCGAGCGGGAGGTGGCAATGAGCAGTTCTTC

v_call: TRBV11-2
d_call: NA
j_call: TRBJ1-3
clone_size: NA
cdr3_aa: CASSSLGGSGFAGNTIYF
cdr3_nt: TGTGCCAGCAGCTCACTGGGGGGCAGTGGATTCGCCGGAAACACCATATATTTT

v_call: TRBV5-1
d_call: TRBD1
j_call: TRBJ1-1
clone_size: once
cdr3_aa: CASSPSGGRQGAEGNTEAFF
cdr3_nt: TGCGCCAGCAGCCCCTCGGGGGGCCGACAGGGGGCGGAGGGGAACACTGAAGCTTTCTTT

v_call: TRBV11-3
d_call: TRBD1
j_call: TRBJ2-7
clone_size: NA
cdr3_aa: CASSHRRGQSFDEQYF
cdr3_nt: TGTGCCAGCAGCCACCGTCGGGGACAGTCTTTCGACGAGCAGTACTTC

v_call: TRBV9
d_call: NA
j_call: TRBJ2-3
clone_size: once
cdr3_aa: CASSGRLPDTQYF
cdr3_nt: TGTGCCAGCAGCGGCCGACTGCCAGATACGCAGTATTTT

v_call: TRBV9
d_call: NA
j_call: TRBJ1-3
clone_size: NA
cdr3_aa: CASSRFVGSSGNTIYF
cdr3_nt: TGTGCCAGCAGCCGCTTTGTTGGGAGCTCTGGAAACACCATATATTTT

v_call: TRBV5-6
d_call: NA
j_call: TRBJ1-1
clone_size: NA
cdr3_aa: CASSPGGRKGPEAFF
cdr3_nt: TGTGCCAGCAGCCCTGGGGGGAGGAAGGGGCCTGAAGCTTTCTTT

v_call: TRBV6-4
d_call: NA
j_call: TRBJ1-6
clone_size: NA
cdr3_aa: CASTDSTGGVVSPLHF
cdr3_nt: TGTGCCAGCACTGACTCGACTGGAGGAGTGGTTTCACCCCTCCACTTT

v_call: TRBV5-4
d_call: NA
j_call: TRBJ1-2
clone_size: NA
cdr3_aa: CASSLAREGGYTF
cdr3_nt: TGTGCCAGCAGCTTGGCCAGGGAAGGGGGCTACACCTTC

v_call: TRBV19
d_call: NA
j_call: TRBJ2-3
clone_size: NA
cdr3_aa: CASRTEGTDTQYF
cdr3_nt: TGTGCCAGTAGAACAGAGGGCACAGATACGCAGTATTTT

v_call: TRBV27
d_call: NA
j_call: TRBJ2-7
clone_size: NA
cdr3_aa: CASSLEKGIYEQYF
cdr3_nt: TGTGCCAGCAGTCTTGAGAAGGGGATCTACGAGCAGTACTTC

v_call: TRBV2
d_call: NA
j_call: TRBJ1-2
clone_size: NA
cdr3_aa: CAGRSQGSNYGYTF
cdr3_nt: TGTGCCGGACGATCACAGGGTTCGAACTATGGCTACACCTTC

v_call: TRBV5-1
d_call: NA
j_call: TRBJ1-3
clone_size: few
cdr3_aa: CASSPQGLSGNTIYF
cdr3_nt: TGCGCCAGCAGCCCGCAGGGTCTCTCTGGAAACACCATATATTTT

v_call: TRBV11-3
d_call: TRBD1
j_call: TRBJ2-2
clone_size: NA
cdr3_aa: CASSPRDRKTGELFF
cdr3_nt: TGTGCCAGCAGCCCCCGGGACAGGAAAACCGGGGAGCTGTTTTTT

v_call: TRBV25-1
d_call: NA
j_call: TRBJ1-3
clone_size: NA
cdr3_aa: CASSEGHSGNTIYF
cdr3_nt: TGTGCCAGCAGTGAGGGACACTCTGGAAACACCATATATTTT

v_call: TRBV4-3
d_call: TRBD2
j_call: TRBJ2-4
clone_size: NA
cdr3_aa: CASSQATGTSVANIQYF
cdr3_nt: TGCGCCAGCAGCCAAGCAACCGGGACTAGCGTTGCAAACATTCAGTACTTC

v_call: TRBV27
d_call: NA
j_call: TRBJ2-7
clone_size: NA
cdr3_aa: CASSFGSEYEQYF
cdr3_nt: TGTGCCAGCAGTTTCGGGTCTGAGTACGAGCAGTACTTC

v_call: TRBV5-4
d_call: TRBD2
j_call: TRBJ2-7
clone_size: NA
cdr3_aa: CASSPGGGRIYEQYF
cdr3_nt: TGTGCCAGCAGCCCCGGCGGGGGGCGCATCTACGAGCAGTACTTC

v_call: TRBV4-3
d_call: TRBD1
j_call: TRBJ2-7
clone_size: NA
cdr3_aa: CASSPGDRDNEWQYF
cdr3_nt: TGCGCCAGCAGCCCGGGGGACAGGGATAACGAGTGGCAGTACTTC

v_call: TRBV5-1
d_call: TRBD2
j_call: TRBJ2-1
clone_size: NA
cdr3_aa: CASSLWLAGGGNEQFF
cdr3_nt: TGCGCCAGCAGCTTGTGGCTAGCGGGAGGTGGGAATGAGCAGTTCTTC

v_call: TRBV9
d_call: NA
j_call: TRBJ1-4
clone_size: NA
cdr3_aa: CASSVAGAATNEKLFF
cdr3_nt: TGTGCCAGCAGCGTGGCAGGGGCCGCAACTAATGAAAAACTGTTTTTT

v_call: TRBV4-2
d_call: NA
j_call: TRBJ1-3
clone_size: NA
cdr3_aa: CASSRPPPPGPSGNTIYF
cdr3_nt: TGTGCCAGCAGCCGCCCGCCACCCCCGGGACCCTCAGGAAACACCATATATTTT

v_call: TRBV21-1
d_call: NA
j_call: TRBJ1-5
clone_size: NA
cdr3_aa: CASSKWGGMKTGNQPQHF
cdr3_nt: TGTGCCAGCAGCAAGTGGGGAGGGATGAAAACAGGGAATCAGCCCCAGCATTTT

v_call: TRBV11-2
d_call: NA
j_call: TRBJ1-1
clone_size: NA
cdr3_aa: CASSLGRNAVEAFF
cdr3_nt: TGTGCCAGCAGCTTAGGTAGGAATGCAGTTGAAGCTTTCTTT

v_call: TRBV10-3
d_call: NA
j_call: TRBJ1-2
clone_size: NA
cdr3_aa: CAISPGTLDYYGYTF
cdr3_nt: TGTGCCATCAGTCCCGGGACACTCGATTACTATGGCTACACCTTC

v_call: TRBV29-1
d_call: NA
j_call: TRBJ2-2
clone_size: NA
cdr3_aa: CSASGRGAAGTGELFF
cdr3_nt: TGCAGCGCCTCGGGCCGGGGGGCCGCGGGCACCGGGGAGCTGTTTTTT

v_call: TRBV4-3
d_call: TRBD2
j_call: TRBJ2-1
clone_size: NA
cdr3_aa: CASSQEGGLAGPSSYNEQFF
cdr3_nt: TGCGCCAGCAGCCAAGAGGGGGGGCTAGCGGGACCAAGCTCCTACAATGAGCAGTTCTTC

v_call: TRBV7-8
d_call: NA
j_call: TRBJ2-1
clone_size: NA
cdr3_aa: CASSLLLLGNHEQFF
cdr3_nt: TGTGCCAGCAGCTTATTACTCCTGGGAAATCATGAGCAGTTCTTC

v_call: TRBV5-6
d_call: NA
j_call: TRBJ2-5
clone_size: NA
cdr3_aa: CASSPFTASETQYF
cdr3_nt: TGTGCCAGCAGCCCGTTCACAGCCTCGGAGACCCAGTACTTC

v_call: TRBV7-9
d_call: NA
j_call: TRBJ2-2
clone_size: NA
cdr3_aa: CASRIEGNGELFF
cdr3_nt: TGTGCCAGCAGAATAGAGGGAAACGGGGAGCTGTTTTTT

v_call: TRBV27
d_call: TRBD1
j_call: TRBJ1-1
clone_size: NA
cdr3_aa: CASNRDRVEAFF
cdr3_nt: TGTGCCAGCAATAGAGACAGGGTCGAAGCTTTCTTT

v_call: TRBV6-5
d_call: TRBD1
j_call: TRBJ1-6
clone_size: NA
cdr3_aa: CASSYSRDRVGSPLHF
cdr3_nt: TGTGCCAGCAGTTACTCGAGGGACAGGGTAGGGTCACCCCTCCACTTT

v_call: TRBV19
d_call: NA
j_call: TRBJ2-3
clone_size: NA
cdr3_aa: CASSIPQARDTQYF
cdr3_nt: TGTGCCAGTAGTATACCCCAGGCTCGGGATACGCAGTATTTT

v_call: TRBV2
d_call: TRBD2
j_call: TRBJ2-6
clone_size: NA
cdr3_aa: CASKWVRGAGANVLTF
cdr3_nt: TGTGCCAGCAAGTGGGTGCGGGGGGCAGGGGCCAACGTCCTGACTTTC

v_call: TRBV5-1
d_call: NA
j_call: TRBJ2-7
clone_size: NA
cdr3_aa: CASSLAGGGNYEQYF
cdr3_nt: TGCGCCAGCAGCTTGGCTGGGGGTGGGAACTACGAGCAGTACTTC

v_call: TRBV6-5
d_call: TRBD1
j_call: TRBJ2-7
clone_size: NA
cdr3_aa: CASIPPGQGPHEQYF
cdr3_nt: TGTGCCAGCATTCCGCCGGGACAGGGTCCCCACGAGCAGTACTTC

v_call: TRBV7-2
d_call: TRBD2
j_call: TRBJ2-7
clone_size: NA
cdr3_aa: CASSQAGLAGNEQYF
cdr3_nt: TGTGCCAGCAGCCAAGCGGGACTAGCGGGGAACGAGCAGTACTTC

v_call: TRBV15
d_call: NA
j_call: TRBJ1-6
clone_size: NA
cdr3_aa: CATSRDTLGGIGNSPLHF
cdr3_nt: TGTGCCACCAGCAGAGATACACTGGGGGGGATCGGTAATTCACCCCTCCACTTT

v_call: TRBV28
d_call: NA
j_call: TRBJ2-5
clone_size: NA
cdr3_aa: CASRTTALAQYF
cdr3_nt: TGTGCCAGCAGAACCACCGCTTTGGCCCAGTACTTC